Given below is one TCR beta chain in context. Its matching antigen is unknown. The PCR contained 60 Vbeta and 13 Jbeta primers. Here immunoSEQ multiplex PCR was the method, and the copy in TCRdb shows in-frame clones only, minus some. The sample lists about 170,000 clones, 79% seen once, with over 2% in the top ten. The data were taken from a study of cytomegalovirus exposure and HLA in healthy donors. Study conclusions and caveats: Looking again later, the authors saw that most CMV-associated TCR beta chains seemed HLA-restricted. An Asian-associated ancestry cluster reportedly showed fewer N-insertions than the approximately 630-donor mean in a later analysis.

This CDR3 contains 15 residues. Germline lookup yields CDR1 SGDLS and CDR2 YYNGEE. Trimming stripped 0 bases from V and 0 bases from J, with 8 bases between. The sequencing sample was made of PBMCs. The chain uses TRBV9 and TRBJ2-3; perhaps TRBD1 as D (5 bases). This clonotype was sampled from a woman in her forties or fifties in good health and CMV-seronegative. The CDR3 DNA sequence: TGTGCCAGCAGCGTAGGGCAGGGTAGCACAGATACGCAGTATTTT. Translating it yields CASSVGQGSTDTQYF.